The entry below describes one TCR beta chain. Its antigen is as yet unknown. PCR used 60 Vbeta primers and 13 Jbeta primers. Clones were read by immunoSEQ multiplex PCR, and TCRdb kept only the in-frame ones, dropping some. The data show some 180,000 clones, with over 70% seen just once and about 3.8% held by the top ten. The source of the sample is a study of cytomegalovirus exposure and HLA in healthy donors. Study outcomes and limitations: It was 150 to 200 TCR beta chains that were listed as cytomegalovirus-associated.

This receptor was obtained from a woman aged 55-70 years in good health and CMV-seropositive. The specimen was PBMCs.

CDR3 residues: CATRGGGRYNEQFF. The CDR3 coding sequence is TGTGCCACTAGGGGGGGCGGGAGATACAATGAGCAGTTCTTC. The rearrangement links TRBV10-3 to TRBJ2-1, with D possibly TRBD2 on 7 matching bases. Germline V CDR1 and CDR2: ENHRY, SYGVKD. Deletions cut 10 bases from V and 4 bases from J, with 17 bases between. This CDR3 comprises 14 residues.